The entry that follows covers one T cell receptor (beta chain) sequence. The antigen is not known. Clones were sequenced by immunoSEQ multiplex PCR, and TCRdb holds only the in-frame ones, with some missing. The data show over 130,000 clones, roughly 92% seen once. The data derive from a study of T cell responses to AZD1222 COVID-19 vaccine. General study points: Nearly half of spike-specific TCRs reportedly target unmutated variant regions.

CDR3 length: 15 amino acids. Germline CDR1 and CDR2: SGHTA and FQGNSA. Trimming removed 5 bases from V and 12 bases from J; junction bases left unmatched: 13. Sequencing used peripheral blood, obtained 28 days after the second AZD1222 dose. This TCR derives from an adult who received the AZD1222 COVID-19 vaccine. This chain uses TRBV7-2 with TRBJ2-1; 10 bases are a match to TRBD1. The CDR3 DNA reads as TGTGCCAGCAGCCTAAGACAGGGGGCGAGAAATAGGCAGTTCTTC. As protein: CASSLRQGARNRQFF.